This record covers a single TCR beta chain. This specimen belongs to a study of blood T cell repertoires in COVID-19. Study at large: The United States, Italy and Spain supplied acute and convalescent COVID-19 samples.

Original handling: Cell counts per sample came from amplifying reference gene primers. The assay was immunoSEQ multiplex PCR, and TCRdb's table has in-frame clones only and misses some. That table supplies the V and J calls and clone size; D and trimming were determined from the DNA. The profile shows 200,000 to 250,000 clones, 80% of them singletons. Sequences were obtained from peripheral blood. The source is a woman aged 70 to 79 with acute or convalescent COVID-19.

CDR3 region: CASSVGGRGRRETQYF. The CDR3 region has the DNA TGTGCCAGTTCGGTTGGGGGGAGGGGAAGAAGGGAGACCCAGTACTTC. The chain joins TRBV19 to TRBJ2-5, with 7 bases fitting TRBD2. The CDR3 runs to 16 residues. V lost 8 bases to trimming and J lost 5 bases; unmatched junction nucleotides: 17. CDR1 is LNHDA and CDR2 is SQIVND in the germline V gene (reference sequence).